This passage covers 12 T cell receptor beta chains from one sample sequenced in a study of blood T cell repertoires in COVID-19. Clones were read by immunoSEQ multiplex PCR, and TCRdb kept only the in-frame ones, dropping some. This sample has tens of thousands of clones; approximately 80% occur once, and the top ten carry under 30%. The sequencing input was peripheral blood. These receptors all stem from a man between 70 and 80 years old with acute or convalescent COVID-19.

The rearrangement links TRBV19 to TRBJ2-3; 16 nucleotides match TRBD2. V lost 8 bases and J lost 0; bases outside the gene matches: 2. This CDR3 comprises 16 residues. CDR1 and CDR2 from the germline V gene are LNHDA and SQIVND (reference sequence). CDR3 DNA: TGTGCCAGTGGGACTAGCGGGAGGGGAAGCACAGATACGCAGTATTTT. This translates into CASGTSGRGSTDTQYF.

This clone was detected a few times. The V call is TRBV28, the J call TRBJ2-7, with D possibly being TRBD1 (5 bases). The V end was cut by 7 bases, the J end by 2 bases, with 15 bases between. The CDR3 has 14 residues. The germline V gene encodes CDR1 MDHEN and CDR2 SYDVKM. CDR3 loop: CASTTLQETYEQYF. For the CDR3, the DNA is TGTGCCAGCACAACGCTACAGGAGACCTACGAGCAGTACTTC.

V is TRBV12-3 or TRBV12-4 and J is TRBJ2-7, with 7 bases that match TRBD2. After removal of 5 bases from V and 6 bases from J, the junction contained 4 bases not matched to a gene. The CDR3 is made up of 12 amino acids. Written as DNA, the CDR3 is TGTGCCAGCAGTGCATCTAGCGGCGAGCAGTACTTC. This codes for CASSASSGEQYF.

The chain recombines TRBV11-2 with TRBJ2-1, with TRBD2 matching over 11 bases. Trimming cost V 7 bases and J 0 bases; bases outside gene matches: 11. Germline loops: CDR1 SGHAT, CDR2 FQNNGV. This CDR3 is built from 18 residues. The DNA for the CDR3 is TGTGCCAGCACACGAGGACTAGCGGGCTCGAGCTCCTACAATGAGCAGTTCTTC. Protein: CASTRGLAGSSSYNEQFF.

The chain has TRBV19 and TRBJ2-5; D might be TRBD1 (5 bases). From germline, CDR1 is LNHDA and CDR2 SQIVND (reference sequence). CDR3 length: 13 amino acids. Trimming shortened V by 4 bases and J by 5 bases, and 11 bases separated the two germline ends. CDR3 sequence reads: CASSTGPTETQYF. For the CDR3, the DNA is TGTGCCAGTAGTACAGGGCCGACGGAGACCCAGTACTTC. Full variable domain (remainder filled in from reference TRBV19 and TRBJ2-5): DGGITQSPKYLFRKEGQNVTLSCEQNLNHDAMYWYRQDPGQGLRLIYYSQIVNDFQKGDIAEGYSVSREKKESFPLTVTSAQKNPTAFYLCASSTGPTETQYFGPGTRLLVL.

This chain links TRBV1 with TRBJ2-5; TRBD2, the table's D call, lacks a check against the DNA. TRBV1 has pseudogene status. This CDR3 has 17 amino acids. CDR3 protein: CTTGSSGSGSGGETQYF. CDR3 nucleotide sequence: TGCACCACCGGGTCTAGCGGGAGTGGATCGGGTGGGGAGACCCAGTACTTC.

This clone has just a few counts. The chain couples TRBV9 to TRBJ1-6, with D possibly TRBD1 on 6 matching bases. V was shortened by 3 bases and J by 9 bases, with 22 bases between the two germline ends. Germline lookup yields CDR1 SGDLS and CDR2 YYNGEE. The CDR3 is 17 residues long. DNA for the CDR3: TGTGCCAGCAGCGCAGATATTAACAGGGAAGTGAGTTCACCCCTCCACTTT. Encoded protein: CASSADINREVSSPLHF. Supplemented by reference TRBV9 and TRBJ1-6, the full variable domain reads DSGVTQTPKHLITATGQRVTLRCSPRSGDLSVYWYQQSLDQGLQFLIQYYNGEERAKGNILERFSAQQFPDLHSELNLSSLELGDSALYFCASSADINREVSSPLHFGNGTRLTVT.

V usage is TRBV18 and J usage is TRBJ1-5; D unresolved. Trimming took off 6 bases at V and 4 bases at J, with 13 bases between the two ends. Looked up from germline, CDR1 is KGHSH and CDR2 is LQKENI. CDR3 length: 14 residues. In DNA form, the CDR3 reads TGTGCCAGCTCTGGAGGGATGCGGAATCAGCCCCAGCATTTT. Its translation is CASSGGMRNQPQHF.

The rearrangement uses TRBV5-1 and TRBJ2-1; 8 bases line up with TRBD1. Germline assignment: CDR1 SGHRS and CDR2 YFSETQ. The length of the CDR3 is 15 residues. The junction had 5 bases not matched to a gene; V was cut back by 4 bases and J by 2 bases. CDR3 in DNA: TGCGCCAGCAGCGTGACAGGGGAGGCCTACAATGAGCAGTTCTTC. It yields the protein CASSVTGEAYNEQFF.

The sample holds a few counts of this clone. The chain recombines TRBV3-1 (or the pseudogene TRBV3-2) with TRBJ2-4; no firm D call. V dropped 1 base and J dropped 0 bases, with 10 bases sitting between them. This CDR3 is built from 16 residues. The germline CDR1 and CDR2 sequences are LGHDT and YNNKEL (reference sequence). CDR3 protein: CASSQVQNLAKNIQYF. The DNA for the CDR3 is TGTGCCAGCAGCCAAGTGCAGAATTTAGCCAAAAACATTCAGTACTTC.

The chain couples TRBV2 to TRBJ2-1; 10 bases are shared with TRBD2. The CDR3 length is 15 residues. The V and J ends lost 3 bases and 7 bases, in that order; junction bases with no gene match: 6. The V gene's germline CDR1 is SNHLY and CDR2 FYNNEI. CDR3 protein: CASSEWLAGENEQFF. The CDR3 nucleotides read TGTGCCAGCAGTGAGTGGCTAGCGGGAGAAAATGAGCAGTTCTTC.

The CDR3 region has the DNA TGTGCCAGCAGTTACTGGAAGGGACAGGGGTTGCAGACCCAGTACTTC. Translating gives CASSYWKGQGLQTQYF. This rearrangement joins TRBV6-5 to TRBJ2-5; TRBD1 agrees at 10 bases. Germline V lookup: CDR1 MNHEY, CDR2 SVGAGI. This CDR3 is 16 amino acids long. V gave up 1 base and J gave up 6 bases; unmatched junction bases: 8.